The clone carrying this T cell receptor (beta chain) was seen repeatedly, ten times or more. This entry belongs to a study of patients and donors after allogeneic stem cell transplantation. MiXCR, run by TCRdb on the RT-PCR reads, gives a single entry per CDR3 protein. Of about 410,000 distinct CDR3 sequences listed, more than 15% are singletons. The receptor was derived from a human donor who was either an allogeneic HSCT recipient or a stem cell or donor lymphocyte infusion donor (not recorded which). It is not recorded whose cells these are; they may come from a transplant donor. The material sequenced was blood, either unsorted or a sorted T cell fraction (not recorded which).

CDR3 nucleotides: TGTGCCAGCAGCTACCCCCGTGGGACAGGGGCCGTGATACAGTACTTC. It specifies CASSYPRGTGAVIQYF. The chain carries TRBV12-3 or TRBV12-4 and TRBJ2-7, with 10 bases aligning to TRBD1. This CDR3 comprises 16 residues. V gave up 6 bases and J gave up 10 bases; unmatched junction bases: 18.